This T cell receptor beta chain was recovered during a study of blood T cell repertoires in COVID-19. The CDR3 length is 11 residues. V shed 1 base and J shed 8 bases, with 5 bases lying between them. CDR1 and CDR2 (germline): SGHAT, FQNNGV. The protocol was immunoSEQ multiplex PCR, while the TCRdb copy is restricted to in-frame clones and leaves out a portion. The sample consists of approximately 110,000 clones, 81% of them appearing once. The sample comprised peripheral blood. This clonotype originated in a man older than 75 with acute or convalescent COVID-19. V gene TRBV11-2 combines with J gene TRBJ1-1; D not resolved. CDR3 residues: CASSLGPEAFF. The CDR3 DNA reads TGTGCCAGCAGCTTAGGTCCAGAAGCTTTCTTT.